The 24 T cell receptor beta chains listed next were all sequenced from one sample in a study of blood T cell repertoires in COVID-19. Profiled with immunoSEQ multiplex PCR; TCRdb holds only in-frame clones, not every one. This table holds fewer than 200,000 clones, about 86% found once. Input material: PBMCs or T cells enriched from blood (not recorded which). All receptors derive from a woman aged 45-65 years in a cohort exposed to, infected with or recovered from COVID-19 (not recorded which).

CDR3 protein: CASSFQKGGGTGELFF. CDR3 nucleotide sequence: TGTGCCAGCAGCTTTCAAAAAGGGGGCGGCACCGGGGAGCTGTTTTTT. This chain joins TRBV7-3 and TRBJ2-2; 7 positions match TRBD1. Germline CDR1 reads SGHTA; CDR2 reads FQGTGA. The CDR3 has 16 residues. The ends lost 3 bases at V and 4 bases at J; junction bases unmatched: 8. Variable domain in full (rest from reference TRBV7-3 and TRBJ2-2): GAGVSQTPSNKVTEKGKYVELRCDPISGHTALYWYRQSLGQGPEFLIYFQGTGAADDSGLPNDRFFAVRPEGSVSTLKIQRTERGDSAVYLCASSFQKGGGTGELFFGEGSRLTVL.

A few counts support this clone. The genes are TRBV4-1 and TRBJ2-7, with D tentatively TRBD1 (5 bases). The ends were cut back, 3 bases at V and 2 bases at J, with 11 bases in the middle. This CDR3 contains 14 residues. Germline V gene sequence: CDR1 MGHRA, CDR2 YSYEKL. CDR3 loop: CASSHDRTAYEQYF. Written as DNA, the CDR3 is TGCGCCAGCAGCCACGACAGAACGGCCTACGAGCAGTACTTC.

The chain uses TRBV5-1 and TRBJ2-7; the D gene is possibly TRBD2 (5 bases). The CDR3 is 13 amino acids. V was trimmed by 1 base and J by 7 bases, leaving 12 bases between them. Germline V gives CDR1 SGHRS, CDR2 YFSETQ. DNA of the CDR3: TGCGCCAGCAGCTTGTCTCCCGGGGAAGAGCAGTACTTC. It is translated as CASSLSPGEEQYF.

V usage is TRBV5-1 and J usage is TRBJ2-2; TRBD1 aligns across 8 bases. After removal of 1 base from V and 0 bases from J, the junction contained 5 bases not matched to a gene. The CDR3 is 17 residues long. Germline V gene data show CDR1 as SGHRS and CDR2 as YFSETQ. The CDR3 is CASSLNPGGANTGELFF. CDR3 bases: TGCGCCAGCAGCTTGAATCCAGGGGGCGCGAACACCGGGGAGCTGTTTTTT.

This clone was seen a single time. In DNA, the CDR3 is TGCGCCAGCAGCTGGGGGGAGACCCTCCCCACCTTC. Protein product: CASSWGETLPTF. The chain combines TRBV4-1 with TRBJ1-2; perhaps TRBD1 as D (5 bases). Germline CDR1 MGHRA, CDR2 YSYEKL. Between the trimmed V and J ends, which lost 5 bases and 13 bases, there was a span of 17 bases. The CDR3 sequence is 12 residues long.

The chain employs TRBV21-1 and TRBJ2-7; the table's D call of TRBD1 was not tested on the DNA. TRBV21-1 is a pseudogene. The CDR3 is made up of 16 amino acids. The CDR3 region has the DNA TGTGCCAGCAGCACCTCTTCGGACAGGTCCCACTTGGCGTCGTACTTC. Translated, it gives CASSTSSDRSHLASYF.

DNA of the CDR3: TGTGCCAGCAGCTTTCCTCGTCGAGAACCTGGAAACACCATATATTTT. Its protein product is CASSFPRREPGNTIYF. V gene TRBV7-9 combines with J gene TRBJ1-3; unclear D gene. The CDR3 is 16 amino acids. CDR1 SEHNR and CDR2 FQNEAQ come from the germline V gene (reference sequence). The V end lost 3 bases, the J end lost 2 bases, and 14 bases lay between the germline ends.

V and J are TRBV7-3 and TRBJ2-2; the D gene is possibly TRBD2 (5 bases). The CDR3 consists of 12 residues. Between the trimmed V and J ends, which lost 3 bases and 6 bases, there was a span of 5 bases. In germline, CDR1 is SGHTA, CDR2 FQGTGA. CDR3 in amino acids: CASSLRAGELFF. The CDR3 bases are TGTGCCAGCAGCTTGAGGGCCGGGGAGCTGTTTTTT.

This chain connects TRBV25-1 to TRBJ2-6; D unclear. This CDR3 comprises 13 residues. The ends were cut back, 8 bases at V and 0 bases at J, with 5 bases in the middle. The germline V gene encodes CDR1 MGHDK and CDR2 SYGVNS. Here the CDR3 DNA reads TGTGCCAGCGCGTCCTCTGGGGCCAACGTCCTGACTTTC. Its translation: CASASSGANVLTF.

V gene TRBV5-1 combines with J gene TRBJ2-1; 8 positions match TRBD2. CDR1 SGHRS and CDR2 YFSETQ come from the germline V gene. The CDR3 runs to 14 residues. V shed 7 bases, J shed 2 bases, and the junction held 5 bases outside the gene matches. The CDR3 nucleotides are TGCGCCAGCGGGGGAGCGGGGGCCTACAATGAGCAGTTCTTC. It translates to CASGGAGAYNEQFF.

About this clone: Other DNA sequences in the same sample also yield this CDR3. The chain carries TRBV18 and TRBJ2-7; no reliable D call. Trimming stripped 3 bases from V and 0 bases from J, with 3 bases between. Germline CDR1 is KGHSH and CDR2 is LQKENI. There are 12 residues in the CDR3. The CDR3 loop reads CASSPSSYEQYF. The CDR3 nucleotides are TGTGCCAGCTCACCGAGCTCCTACGAGCAGTACTTC.

This clone was recorded only once. V usage is TRBV7-8 and J usage is TRBJ2-1, with TRBD1 matching 8 bases. Germline V gene data show CDR1 as SGHVS and CDR2 as FQNEAQ. This CDR3 contains 16 residues. V shed 4 bases and J 4 bases; nucleotides not matched to a gene: 9. In DNA form, the CDR3 reads TGTGCCAGCAGCTCGTTTGACAGGGGCCTATACAATGAGCAGTTCTTC. Translated, it gives CASSSFDRGLYNEQFF.

This clone was found a few times. The J gene is TRBJ1-6, the V gene TRBV10-1; 9 bases are a match to TRBD1. The CDR3 has 14 residues. V lost 6 bases and J lost 7; bases outside the gene matches: 4. Germline V gene data show CDR1 as WNHNN and CDR2 as SYGVQD (reference sequence). The CDR3 protein is CASRDRGSNSPLHF. The CDR3, as DNA: TGCGCCAGCAGAGACAGGGGGAGCAATTCACCCCTCCACTTT.

The CDR3 bases are TGTGCCAGCAGCGACCAGGGGAATCAGCCCCAGCATTTT. This gives the protein CASSDQGNQPQHF. This chain connects TRBV7-2 to TRBJ1-5; D perhaps matches TRBD1 (6 bases). The germline CDR1 and CDR2 sequences are SGHTA and FQGNSA. Trimming left V 5 bases short and J 4 bases short, with 9 bases between. The CDR3 extends over 13 amino acids.

The chain carries TRBV10-3 and TRBJ2-1; 9 bases agree with TRBD2. CDR3 length: 13 amino acids. V lost 8 bases, J lost 6 bases, and 5 bases stayed unmatched. Germline CDR1 ENHRY, CDR2 SYGVKD. The CDR3 region is CAILVAGVNEQFF. The CDR3 nucleotides read TGTGCCATCCTCGTAGCGGGGGTCAATGAGCAGTTCTTC.

The chain employs TRBV6-2 or TRBV6-3 and TRBJ2-1, with D possibly matching TRBD1 (6 bases). CDR1 and CDR2 from the germline V gene are MNHEY and SVGEGT. The CDR3 length is 15 residues. V shed 2 bases and J shed 4 bases, with 12 bases lying between them. CDR3 loop: CASSYPGTLYNEQFF. In DNA form, the CDR3 reads TGTGCCAGCAGTTACCCCGGGACACTTTACAATGAGCAGTTCTTC.

This rearrangement joins TRBV11-1 to TRBJ2-3, with TRBD2 identical over 10 bases. The J segment lost 0 bases and the V segment lost 4 bases, leaving 4 bases of the junction unmatched. The CDR3 covers 16 residues. CDR1 SGHAT and CDR2 FQDESV come from the germline V gene (reference sequence). Here the CDR3 DNA reads TGTGCCAGCAGCTCCCGGACTAGCGGAAGCACAGATACGCAGTATTTT. The encoded protein is CASSSRTSGSTDTQYF.

This clone was recorded once. The gene calls are TRBV11-2 and TRBJ1-3; 7 positions match TRBD1. Germline assignment: CDR1 SGHAT and CDR2 FQNNGV. V was clipped by 0 bases and J by 4 bases; unmatched bases: 6. The CDR3 length is 16 residues. CDR3 region: CASSLDPDRAGNTIYF. In DNA, the CDR3 is TGTGCCAGCAGCTTAGACCCAGACAGGGCCGGAAACACCATATATTTT.

The chain carries TRBV28 and TRBJ2-2; 10 bases match TRBD1. Germline CDR1 is MDHEN and CDR2 is SYDVKM. The CDR3 is 15 amino acids. V lost 6 bases, J lost 5 bases, and 6 bases stayed unmatched. Here the CDR3 reads CASSIDRGRTGELFF. CDR3 DNA: TGTGCCAGCAGCATCGACAGGGGGCGGACCGGGGAGCTGTTTTTT.

The rearrangement links TRBV12-3 or TRBV12-4 to TRBJ2-4; D gene unclear. The CDR3 has 12 residues. V was clipped by 6 bases and J by 4 bases, with 7 bases between them. The CDR3 DNA reads as TGTGCCAGCAGCCCACAGAAAAACATTCAGTACTTC. It yields the protein CASSPQKNIQYF.

In nucleotides, the CDR3 is TGTGCCAGCTGGACAGGGGGCAGCTATGGCTACACCTTC. This gives the protein CASWTGGSYGYTF. The chain links TRBV6-6 to TRBJ1-2, with 11 nucleotides matching TRBD1. The CDR3 extends over 13 amino acids. The junction had 3 bases not matched to a gene; V was cut back by 8 bases and J by 4 bases. Germline V CDR1 and CDR2: MNHNY, SVGAGI (reference sequence).

The chain has TRBV28 and TRBJ1-1; D is unresolved. The CDR3 is made up of 13 amino acids. The V and J ends lost 5 bases and 0 bases respectively, with 7 bases between them. Germline lookup yields CDR1 MDHEN and CDR2 SYDVKM. This CDR3 is CASSRALNTEAFF. The CDR3 DNA follows: TGTGCCAGCAGTCGCGCCTTGAACACTGAAGCTTTCTTT.

The sample holds a few counts of this clone. This chain uses TRBV5-6 with TRBJ2-2; 10 positions agree with TRBD2. The CDR3 contains 19 residues. With 3 bases clipped from V and 6 bases from J, the junction kept 17 bases outside the gene matches. Germline lookup yields CDR1 SGHDT and CDR2 YYEEEE. CDR3 DNA: TGTGCCAGCAGCTCCCGGACTAGCGGCATAAGTAAGAGGCCCGGGGAGCTGTTTTTT. Translating gives CASSSRTSGISKRPGELFF.

V is TRBV7-2 and J is TRBJ1-2, with unresolved D. The CDR3 covers 15 residues. V gave up 0 bases and J gave up 1 base, with 9 bases separating them. Germline loops: CDR1 SGHTA, CDR2 FQGNSA. DNA for the CDR3: TGTGCCAGCAGCTTAGCGTTCGAGGGTAACTATGGCTACACCTTC. It codes for CASSLAFEGNYGYTF.